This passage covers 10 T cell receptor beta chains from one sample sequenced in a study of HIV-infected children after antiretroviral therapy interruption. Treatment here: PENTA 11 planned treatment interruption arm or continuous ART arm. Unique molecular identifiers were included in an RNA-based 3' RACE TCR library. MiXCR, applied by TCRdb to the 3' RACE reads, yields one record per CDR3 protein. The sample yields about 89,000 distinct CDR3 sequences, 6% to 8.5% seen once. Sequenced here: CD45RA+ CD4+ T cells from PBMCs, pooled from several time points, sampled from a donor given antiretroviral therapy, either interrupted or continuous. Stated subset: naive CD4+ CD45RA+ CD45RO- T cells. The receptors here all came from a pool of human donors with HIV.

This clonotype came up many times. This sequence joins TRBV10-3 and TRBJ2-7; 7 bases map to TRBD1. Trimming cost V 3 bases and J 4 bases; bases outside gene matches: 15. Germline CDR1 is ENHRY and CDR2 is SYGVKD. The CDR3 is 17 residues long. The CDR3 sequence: CAISDPKLGQDHYEQYF. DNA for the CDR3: TGTGCCATCAGTGACCCTAAGCTAGGACAGGACCATTACGAGCAGTACTTC.

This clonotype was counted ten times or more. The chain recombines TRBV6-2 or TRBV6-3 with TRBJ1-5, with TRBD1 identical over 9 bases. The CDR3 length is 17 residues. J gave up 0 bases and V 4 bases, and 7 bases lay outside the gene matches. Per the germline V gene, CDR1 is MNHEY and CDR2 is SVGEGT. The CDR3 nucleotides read TGTGCCAGCAGTTCCCGGACAGGGGTTGGTAGCAATCAGCCCCAGCATTTT. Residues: CASSSRTGVGSNQPQHF.

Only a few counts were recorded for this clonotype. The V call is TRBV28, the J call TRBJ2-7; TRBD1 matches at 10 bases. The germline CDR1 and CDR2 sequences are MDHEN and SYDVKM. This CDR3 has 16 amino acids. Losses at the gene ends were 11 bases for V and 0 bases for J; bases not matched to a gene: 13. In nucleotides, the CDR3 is TGTGCCTCCTCCGGGACAGGGGAAGGGGTCTCCTACGAGCAGTACTTC. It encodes CASSGTGEGVSYEQYF.

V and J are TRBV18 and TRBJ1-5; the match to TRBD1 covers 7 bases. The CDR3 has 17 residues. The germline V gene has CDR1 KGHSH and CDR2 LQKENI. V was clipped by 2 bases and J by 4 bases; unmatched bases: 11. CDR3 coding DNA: TGTGCCAGCTCACCATCGGCAGGGGGACTGAGAAATCAGCCCCAGCATTTT. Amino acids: CASSPSAGGLRNQPQHF.

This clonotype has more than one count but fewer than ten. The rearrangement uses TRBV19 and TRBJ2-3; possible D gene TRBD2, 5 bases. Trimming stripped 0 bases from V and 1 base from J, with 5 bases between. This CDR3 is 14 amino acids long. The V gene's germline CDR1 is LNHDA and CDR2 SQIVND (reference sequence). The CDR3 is CASSIELGTDTQYF. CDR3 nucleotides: TGTGCCAGTAGTATAGAACTAGGCACAGATACGCAGTATTTT.

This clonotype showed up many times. CDR3: CASSPAGVGTDTQYF. The CDR3 nucleotides are TGTGCCAGCAGCCCGGCAGGGGTTGGAACAGATACGCAGTATTTT. V gene TRBV7-2 combines with J gene TRBJ2-3; TRBD1 is a possible D gene (6 bases). The germline V gene encodes CDR1 SGHTA and CDR2 FQGNSA. The CDR3 covers 15 residues. V lost 5 bases to trimming and J lost 3 bases, with 15 bases between them.

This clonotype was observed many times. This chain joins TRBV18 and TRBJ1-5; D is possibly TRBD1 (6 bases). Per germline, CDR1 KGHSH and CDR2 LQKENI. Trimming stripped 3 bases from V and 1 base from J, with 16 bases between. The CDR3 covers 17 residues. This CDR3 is CASSPRELQGSNQPQHF. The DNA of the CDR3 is TGTGCCAGCTCACCGAGAGAGTTACAGGGAAGCAATCAGCCCCAGCATTTT. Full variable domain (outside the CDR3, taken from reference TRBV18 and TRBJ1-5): NAGVMQNPRHLVRRRGQEARLRCSPMKGHSHVYWYRQLPEEGLKFMVYLQKENIIDESGMPKERFSAEFPKEGPSILRIQQVVRGDSAAYFCASSPRELQGSNQPQHFGDGTRLSIL.

The CDR3 loop is CDVRTSGGPWNTGELFF. The CDR3 coding sequence is TGCGACGTTCGGACTAGCGGGGGGCCATGGAACACCGGGGAGCTGTTTTTT. The chain joins TRBV29-1 to TRBJ2-2; 14 nucleotides align to TRBD2. Germline lookup yields CDR1 SQVTM and CDR2 ANQGSEA. This CDR3 contains 17 residues.

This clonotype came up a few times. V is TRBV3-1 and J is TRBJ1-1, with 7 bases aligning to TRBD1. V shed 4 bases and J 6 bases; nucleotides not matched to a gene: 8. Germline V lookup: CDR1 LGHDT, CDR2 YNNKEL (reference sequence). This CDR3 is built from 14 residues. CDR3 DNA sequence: TGTGCCAGCAGCCGCTTACAGGGGTCTGCTGAAGCTTTCTTT. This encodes CASSRLQGSAEAFF.

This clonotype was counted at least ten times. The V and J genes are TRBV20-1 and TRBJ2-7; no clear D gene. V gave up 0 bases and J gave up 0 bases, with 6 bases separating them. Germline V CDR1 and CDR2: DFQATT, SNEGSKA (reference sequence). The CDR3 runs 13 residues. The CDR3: CSARDTLSYEQYF. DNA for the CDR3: TGCAGTGCTAGAGATACCCTCTCCTACGAGCAGTACTTC.